Sequencing of this T cell receptor (beta chain) was carried out in a study of shared clonotypes between healthy human individuals. Study context: Per donor, three plates held CD4 naive cells, three held CD4 memory, two held CD8 naive and one held CD8 memory. Broader study findings: The small donor group covered limited genetic and exposure diversity. Estimated clonotype richness was generally higher in naive than memory subsets.

Note on this clone: The antigen is undetermined.

The study enrolled healthy HIV-negative adults without recent acute infections or vaccinations as donors. Data came from immunoSEQ multiplex PCR; TCRdb stores just in-frame clones and leaves some out. The sample contains over a million clones, 75% to 80% of which appear only once. Germline assignment: CDR1 LGHNA and CDR2 YSLEER. The CDR3 contains 14 residues. Trimming removed 0 bases at V and 5 bases at J, with 10 bases between. Material: memory CD4+ T cells from PBMCs. Subset indicated: CD45RA-negative fraction. The source is a man aged 18 to 29 in good health. Some clones in this sample may be carry-over from other donors' samples. J is TRBJ1-2 and V is TRBV4-3; D is unclear. The CDR3 nucleotides are TGCGCCAGCAGCCAAGATCCCCGGAATTATGGCTACACCTTC. It specifies CASSQDPRNYGYTF.